Below are 19 T cell receptor beta chains sequenced from a single sample in a study of naive and memory T cell subsets. The library had UMIs added by 3' ligation of an oligonucleotide to TCR cDNA. Amplification of ligated cDNA took four PCR rounds with SP2 and nested alpha and beta constant primers. From the 5' RACE reads, TCRdb called clonotypes with MiXCR, one entry per CDR3 protein. Of over 45,000 distinct CDR3 sequences in the sample, over 6% were seen once. Receptors originate from a female donor in good health.

V is TRBV14 and J is TRBJ1-2, with D unresolved. Trimming left V 1 base short and J 4 bases short, with 7 bases between. CDR3 length: 13 amino acids. CDR1 and CDR2 (germline): SGHDN, FVKESK. CDR3 nucleotide sequence: TGTGCCAGCAGCCAAGGTCCTGTCTATGGCTACACCTTC. This gives the protein CASSQGPVYGYTF.

This rearrangement joins TRBV12-3 or TRBV12-4 to TRBJ2-3; 11 bases line up with TRBD1. CDR3 length: 15 residues. V was clipped by 6 bases and J by 5 bases; unmatched bases: 7. In DNA, the CDR3 is TGTGCCAGCAGCCCCGGACAGGGGGCAGAAGATACGCAGTATTTT. It encodes CASSPGQGAEDTQYF.

This clonotype was seen at least ten times. The chain couples TRBV29-1 to TRBJ2-1; weak D call: TRBD2 (6 bases). CDR1 and CDR2 (germline): SQVTM, ANQGSEA. The CDR3 has 14 residues. Trimming left V 5 bases short and J 0 bases short, with 11 bases between. CDR3 in DNA: TGCAGCGTTACGCGGGGTTCCTCCTACAATGAGCAGTTCTTC. This gives the protein CSVTRGSSYNEQFF.

At least ten counts were recorded for this clonotype. CDR3 DNA sequence: TGCAGTGCTTCCCCCTCAGACCGGGCGAGTCAGCCCCAGCATTTT. Translated: CSASPSDRASQPQHF. This chain joins TRBV20-1 and TRBJ1-5; D ambiguous. CDR3 length equals 15 residues. From germline, CDR1 is DFQATT and CDR2 SNEGSKA (reference sequence). Trimming pared 5 bases from V and 6 bases from J, leaving 20 bases between.

V usage is TRBV6-1 and J usage is TRBJ2-2; TRBD1 matches at 11 bases. The V gene's germline CDR1 is MNHNS and CDR2 SASEGT. The V gene end was trimmed by 8 bases and the J gene end by 0 bases; junction bases not matched to a gene: 2. The CDR3 is made up of 15 amino acids. CDR3 DNA: TGTGCCAGCGGACAGGGGGCCGCGAACACCGGGGAGCTGTTTTTT. This gives the protein CASGQGAANTGELFF.

This clonotype was found a few times. The rearrangement links TRBV20-1 to TRBJ1-2; D uncertain. Per germline, CDR1 DFQATT and CDR2 SNEGSKA (reference sequence). The CDR3 extends over 15 amino acids. Trimming cost V 6 bases and J 4 bases, with 21 bases left between them. The CDR3 DNA is TGCAGTGCCGCCCTTTTGTATCGAAATTTCTATGGCTACACCTTC. It is translated as CSAALLYRNFYGYTF.

J is TRBJ2-1 and V is TRBV5-1; tentative D call: TRBD1 (6 bases). Germline V lookup: CDR1 SGHRS, CDR2 YFSETQ. V lost 0 bases and J 5 bases, leaving 12 bases between the germline ends. The CDR3 runs to 15 residues. The CDR3 here is CASSLEGVGNNEQFF. CDR3 nucleotides: TGCGCCAGCAGCTTGGAGGGGGTCGGTAACAATGAGCAGTTCTTC. Together with reference TRBV5-1 and TRBJ2-1, the CDR3 gives the full variable domain: KAGVTQTPRYLIKTRGQQVTLSCSPISGHRSVSWYQQTPGQGLQFLFEYFSETQRNKGNFPGRFSGRQFSNSRSEMNVSTLELGDSALYLCASSLEGVGNNEQFFGPGTRLTVL.

This clonotype has a count of ten or more. V and J are TRBV20-1 and TRBJ2-3; possible D gene TRBD2, 5 bases. Germline CDR1 DFQATT, CDR2 SNEGSKA (reference sequence). CDR3 length: 14 residues. V lost 4 bases to trimming and J lost 2 bases, with 13 bases between them. The CDR3 protein is CSAKKRPNTDTQYF. The CDR3 bases are TGCAGTGCTAAGAAGCGGCCCAACACAGATACGCAGTATTTT.

This clonotype occurred many times. The rearrangement joins TRBV4-2 to TRBJ1-2; TRBD1 might be the D (6 bases). Trimming took off 2 bases at V and 6 bases at J, with 13 bases between the two ends. Germline V CDR1 and CDR2: LGHNA, YNFKEQ. The CDR3 contains 14 residues. DNA of the CDR3: TGTGCCAGCAGCCAACCCGGACAGCCACATGGCTACACCTTC. Residues: CASSQPGQPHGYTF.

This clonotype was counted many times. The V and J genes are TRBV2 and TRBJ2-7; D is uncertain. The V and J ends lost 5 bases and 5 bases respectively, with 13 bases between them. CDR3 length: 13 amino acids. The germline V gene encodes CDR1 SNHLY and CDR2 FYNNEI. The CDR3 reads CASSIWAQHEQYF. As DNA, the CDR3 is TGTGCCAGCAGTATATGGGCTCAGCACGAGCAGTACTTC.

The chain joins TRBV7-2 to TRBJ2-3, with D possibly called TRBD1 or TRBD2 (6 bases each). V was clipped by 4 bases and J by 4 bases, with 12 bases between them. The CDR3 is made up of 14 amino acids. In germline, CDR1 is SGHTA, CDR2 FQGNSA. CDR3 sequence reads: CASSWGAGADTQYF. The DNA of the CDR3 is TGTGCCAGCAGCTGGGGGGCCGGGGCAGATACGCAGTATTTT.

There are many counts of this clonotype. The chain joins TRBV4-2 to TRBJ2-7, with TRBD1 matching over 10 bases. The germline V gene encodes CDR1 LGHNA and CDR2 YNFKEQ. The CDR3 is 17 amino acids. V dropped 3 bases and J dropped 7; count of bases not matched to a gene: 15. For the CDR3, the DNA is TGTGCCAGCAGCCAGTTATGGACCGGGACAGGGGATAGGGAGCAGTACTTC. Its translation is CASSQLWTGTGDREQYF.

This clonotype was observed a few times. This chain joins TRBV5-1 and TRBJ2-7; D may correspond to TRBD1 or TRBD2 (7 bases each). The CDR3 is 17 amino acids. Trimming pared 4 bases from V and 2 bases from J, leaving 22 bases between. Germline CDR1 is SGHRS and CDR2 is YFSETQ. The DNA of the CDR3 is TGCGCCAGCAGCCCGGAGAATGGCAGGGGGGGGGCCTACGAGCAGTACTTC. Encoded protein: CASSPENGRGGAYEQYF.

A few counts support this clonotype. The CDR3 reads CASSPGASLQETQYF. The CDR3 DNA reads as TGTGCCAGCAGTCCCGGGGCGAGCCTCCAAGAGACCCAGTACTTC. V is TRBV7-2 and J is TRBJ2-5; either TRBD1 or TRBD2 may supply D (5 bases each). Per germline, CDR1 SGHTA and CDR2 FQGNSA. This CDR3 has 15 residues. With 6 bases removed from V and 1 base from J, the gap between germline ends came to 15 bases. Complete variable domain (other parts from reference TRBV7-2 and TRBJ2-5): GAGVSQSPSNKVTEKGKDVELRCDPISGHTALYWYRQSLGQGLEFLIYFQGNSAPDKSGLPSDRFSAERTGGSVSTLTIQRTQQEDSAVYLCASSPGASLQETQYFGPGTRLLVL.

This clonotype came up many times. This rearrangement joins TRBV18 to TRBJ1-4; TRBD1 might be the D (6 bases). Trimming shortened V by 6 bases and J by 2 bases, and 13 bases separated the two germline ends. The length of the CDR3 is 15 residues. Germline values: CDR1 KGHSH, CDR2 LQKENI. The CDR3 nucleotides read TGTGCCAGCTCGCCCGCAGGGGCGACTAATGAAAAACTGTTTTTT. Protein product: CASSPAGATNEKLFF.

A remark on this clonotype: One base away lies a much larger clone, so this may be a sequencing read error. The chain employs TRBV12-3 or TRBV12-4 and TRBJ1-1; no reliable D call. This CDR3 has 14 amino acids. V lost 7 bases and J lost 2, with 14 bases in between. The chain's CDR3 is CASTVSVTNTEAFF. The DNA for the CDR3 is TGTGCCAGCACCGTCAGCGTAACAAACACTGAAGCTTTCTTT.

This clonotype was seen a handful of times. The chain employs TRBV11-2 and TRBJ2-7; the match to TRBD2 covers 10 bases. The CDR3 contains 18 residues. In germline, CDR1 is SGHAT, CDR2 FQNNGV. Trimming took 4 bases from V and 0 from J; bases not matched to a gene: 12. CDR3 in amino acids: CASSSRGSGGGSSYEQYF. The CDR3 DNA sequence: TGTGCCAGCAGCTCTCGGGGCAGCGGGGGGGGAAGCTCCTACGAGCAGTACTTC.

A single count supports this clonotype. One base away lies a much larger clone, so this may be a sequencing read error. The rearrangement joins TRBV19 to TRBJ1-3, with a tentative D call TRBD1 (5 bases). The CDR3 has 14 residues. The germline V and J ends were trimmed by 7 bases and 4 bases, with 14 bases remaining between them. The germline V gene has CDR1 LNHDA and CDR2 SQIVND (reference sequence). CDR3 region: CASTPTGRGNTIYF. CDR3 nucleotide sequence: TGTGCCAGTACCCCAACGGGACGGGGAAACACCATATATTTT.

This clonotype was picked up a small number of times. The chain couples TRBV18 to TRBJ1-5; TRBD1 agrees at 9 bases. Germline CDR1 KGHSH, CDR2 LQKENI. V lost 6 bases and J lost 6; bases outside the gene matches: 9. This CDR3 contains 15 residues. The CDR3 coding sequence is TGTGCCAGCTCCCCCGGGACAGGGATTGGTCAGCCCCAGCATTTT. It encodes CASSPGTGIGQPQHF.